This T cell receptor beta chain comes out of a study of T cell repertoires in cytomegalovirus infection. Study context: CMV infection plus the matching HLA type was flagged by public TCR beta signatures. Regarding the study as a whole: CMV carriers with the relevant HLA were identified by cumulative public TCR beta family frequency.

One entry per CDR3 protein results from TCRdb running MiXCR on the reads. The table lists about 770,000 distinct CDR3 sequences, under 35% of them singletons. CDR1 and CDR2 (germline): MNHNY, SVGAGI (reference sequence). The CDR3 sequence is 16 residues long. Trimming took 2 bases from V and 2 from J, leaving 15 bases between them. This clonotype was observed a few times. The target antigen is unknown. This sequence was found in a human donor in good health (CMV status not recorded). Some clones in this sample may be carry-over from other donors' samples. The chain links TRBV6-6 to TRBJ1-1; no firm D call. Sequenced here: cultured CD8+ T cells from PBMCs, sampled from culture after CMV antigen stimulation. CDR3 nucleotides: TGTGCCAGCAGTTACGTCCTTCAGGTGGATAACACTGAAGCTTTCTTT. Translating gives CASSYVLQVDNTEAFF.